Presented here are 18 T cell receptor beta chains from one specimen sequenced in a study of shared clonotypes between healthy human individuals. Sequencing was performed with immunoSEQ multiplex PCR; in TCRdb, only in-frame clones are kept and a portion is missing. The sample carries about 1.5 million clones, about 98% recorded once. Sequenced: naive CD4+ T cells sorted from blood. Subset: CD45RA+ positively selected. These receptors were taken from a man aged 25-40 years in good health.

V usage is TRBV7-9 and J usage is TRBJ2-4; D gene ambiguous. Looked up from germline, CDR1 is SEHNR and CDR2 is FQNEAQ (reference sequence). Trimming took 0 bases from V and 7 from J, leaving 7 bases between them. The CDR3 consists of 13 residues. CDR3: CASSLAGLNIQYF. The CDR3 DNA follows: TGTGCCAGCAGCTTAGCGGGCTTGAACATTCAGTACTTC.

CDR3 amino acids: CASSRGQGSYEQYF. In DNA, the CDR3 is TGCGCCAGCAGCAGGGGACAGGGGTCCTACGAGCAGTACTTC. The chain links TRBV5-1 to TRBJ2-7, with 10 nucleotides matching TRBD1. The CDR3 is made up of 14 amino acids. The V gene end was trimmed by 4 bases and the J gene end by 1 base; junction bases not matched to a gene: 2. Per germline, CDR1 SGHRS and CDR2 YFSETQ.

The chain carries TRBV19 and TRBJ1-5, with TRBD1 identical over 7 bases. J gave up 3 bases and V 10 bases, and 6 bases lay outside the gene matches. CDR1 is LNHDA and CDR2 is SQIVND in the germline V gene (reference sequence). The CDR3 covers 13 residues. CDR3 sequence reads: CATTGQFNQPQHF. CDR3 DNA: TGTGCCACTACGGGACAGTTCAATCAGCCCCAGCATTTT.

The rearrangement uses TRBV2 and TRBJ1-2; 7 bases line up with TRBD1. J was trimmed by 0 bases and V by 7 bases; bases with no gene match: 11. The CDR3 has 16 amino acids. CDR1 SNHLY and CDR2 FYNNEI come from the germline V gene. CDR3 in amino acids: CASKAGTANTNYGYTF. In DNA form, the CDR3 reads TGTGCCAGCAAAGCCGGGACAGCTAACACTAACTATGGCTACACCTTC.

This rearrangement joins TRBV7-2 to TRBJ2-1; D is possibly TRBD2 (6 bases). V gave up 4 bases and J gave up 0 bases, with 13 bases separating them. Germline V gives CDR1 SGHTA, CDR2 FQGNSA. This CDR3 comprises 16 residues. CDR3 in amino acids: CASSSLAESSYNEQFF. The CDR3 nucleotides read TGTGCCAGCAGCTCCTTAGCGGAGAGCTCCTACAATGAGCAGTTCTTC.

This chain uses TRBV7-2 with TRBJ2-1, with 10 positions matching TRBD2. This CDR3 contains 17 residues. The junction had 8 bases not matched to a gene; V was cut back by 5 bases and J by 1 base. Germline V CDR1 and CDR2: SGHTA, FQGNSA. CDR3: CASSLRASGSSYNEQFF. CDR3 in DNA: TGTGCCAGCAGCCTACGGGCTAGCGGGAGTTCCTACAATGAGCAGTTCTTC.

The chain's CDR3 is CASSPGQGRLSSTNEKLFF. CDR3 nucleotide sequence: TGTGCCAGTAGCCCGGGACAGGGGCGGCTAAGTTCAACTAATGAAAAACTGTTTTTT. The J gene is TRBJ1-4, the V gene TRBV19; the match to TRBD1 covers 10 bases. The germline gives CDR1 LNHDA, CDR2 SQIVND (reference sequence). V shed 6 bases, J shed 0 bases, and the junction held 13 bases outside the gene matches. The CDR3 contains 19 residues.

Concerning this clone: Other DNA sequences in the sample encode the same CDR3. The chain carries TRBV4-3 and TRBJ2-7; D not certain. Germline V lookup: CDR1 LGHNA, CDR2 YSLEER. Trimming took 0 bases from V and 2 from J, leaving 5 bases between them. This CDR3 spans 13 amino acids. CDR3 loop: CASSQEVAYEQYF. CDR3 in DNA: TGCGCCAGCAGCCAAGAAGTAGCCTACGAGCAGTACTTC.

This clone was counted a single time. This CDR3 reads CAWSVPPTGPLNTEAFF. Here the CDR3 DNA reads TGTGCCTGGAGTGTCCCCCCGACAGGGCCCTTGAACACTGAAGCTTTCTTT. The rearrangement joins TRBV30 to TRBJ1-1; 7 bases are a match to TRBD1. CDR1 GTSNPN and CDR2 SVGIG come from the germline V gene (reference sequence). The CDR3 is 17 amino acids. J gave up 0 bases and V 0 bases, and 10 bases lay outside the gene matches.

This clone has just one count. The chain has TRBV2 and TRBJ1-6; 8 bases match TRBD1. The germline gives CDR1 SNHLY, CDR2 FYNNEI. The CDR3 has 15 residues. Trimming removed 8 bases from V and 7 bases from J; junction bases left unmatched: 10. The DNA for the CDR3 is TGTGCCAGCGGGAAAGACAGGGGCCGCAATTCACCCCTCCACTTT. Residues: CASGKDRGRNSPLHF.

The chain uses TRBV9 and TRBJ2-7, with 8 nucleotides matching TRBD2. V lost 4 bases and J lost 2; bases outside the gene matches: 11. There are 16 residues in the CDR3. Germline CDR1 reads SGDLS; CDR2 reads YYNGEE. The CDR3 reads CASSPRKGSGAYEQYF. The CDR3 DNA reads TGTGCCAGCAGCCCTCGGAAAGGTAGCGGGGCCTACGAGCAGTACTTC.

The rearrangement links TRBV2 to TRBJ2-7; 7 nucleotides agree with TRBD1. The CDR3 is 14 residues long. V trimming: 5 bases; J trimming: 5 bases; junction bases outside the gene matches: 9. CDR1 SNHLY and CDR2 FYNNEI come from the germline V gene. This CDR3 is CASSLDRERNEQYF. The CDR3, as DNA: TGTGCCAGCAGTCTCGACAGGGAAAGGAACGAGCAGTACTTC.

This chain links TRBV5-6 with TRBJ2-3; the D is unclear. The germline V gene encodes CDR1 SGHDT and CDR2 YYEEEE. This CDR3 has 13 amino acids. V lost 4 bases and J lost 3, with 9 bases in between. Here the CDR3 reads CASSRPSTDTQYF. The CDR3 DNA follows: TGTGCCAGCAGCCGACCGTCTACAGATACGCAGTATTTT.

V is TRBV6-5 and J is TRBJ2-7; D might be TRBD1 or TRBD2, each matching 5 bases. The germline V gene encodes CDR1 MNHEY and CDR2 SVGAGI. Trimming removed 4 bases at V and 4 bases at J, with 11 bases between. The CDR3 is 13 residues long. The CDR3 reads CASSWGKGYEQYF. For the CDR3, the DNA is TGTGCCAGCAGTTGGGGGAAGGGGTACGAGCAGTACTTC.

The chain joins TRBV28 to TRBJ1-2; TRBD1 matches at 9 bases. Germline CDR1 is MDHEN and CDR2 is SYDVKM. After removal of 9 bases from V and 7 bases from J, the junction contained 18 bases not matched to a gene. This CDR3 is 16 amino acids long. CDR3 bases: TGTGCCAGTTGGAGCTTCCGGGACAGGGTTTTGGGTGGCTACACCTTC. Translated: CASWSFRDRVLGGYTF.

V gene TRBV5-1 combines with J gene TRBJ2-1; 12 bases line up with TRBD2. The CDR3 covers 16 residues. Unmatched junction bases numbered 12, after V lost 4 bases and J lost 10 bases. Looked up from germline, CDR1 is SGHRS and CDR2 is YFSETQ. CDR3 protein: CASSPELAGGSGEQFF. For the CDR3, the DNA is TGCGCCAGCAGCCCAGAACTAGCGGGAGGAAGCGGGGAGCAGTTCTTC.

The chain carries TRBV7-8 and TRBJ2-1; 10 bases align to TRBD2. Losses at the gene ends were 5 bases for V and 0 bases for J; bases not matched to a gene: 13. The CDR3 extends over 19 amino acids. From germline, CDR1 is SGHVS and CDR2 FQNEAQ. In nucleotides, the CDR3 is TGTGCCAGCAGCCCCGGGGGACTAGCGATGATTAGCTCCTACAATGAGCAGTTCTTC. As protein: CASSPGGLAMISSYNEQFF.

The chain uses TRBV27 and TRBJ2-7, with D perhaps matching TRBD1 or TRBD2 (5 bases each). The CDR3 has 14 amino acids. Deletions cut 5 bases from V and 2 bases from J, with 13 bases between. Germline CDR1 reads MNHEY; CDR2 reads SMNVEV (reference sequence). The CDR3 DNA reads TGTGCCAGCAGTCCTCCGGGGCAGGCCTACGAGCAGTACTTC. Its protein is CASSPPGQAYEQYF.